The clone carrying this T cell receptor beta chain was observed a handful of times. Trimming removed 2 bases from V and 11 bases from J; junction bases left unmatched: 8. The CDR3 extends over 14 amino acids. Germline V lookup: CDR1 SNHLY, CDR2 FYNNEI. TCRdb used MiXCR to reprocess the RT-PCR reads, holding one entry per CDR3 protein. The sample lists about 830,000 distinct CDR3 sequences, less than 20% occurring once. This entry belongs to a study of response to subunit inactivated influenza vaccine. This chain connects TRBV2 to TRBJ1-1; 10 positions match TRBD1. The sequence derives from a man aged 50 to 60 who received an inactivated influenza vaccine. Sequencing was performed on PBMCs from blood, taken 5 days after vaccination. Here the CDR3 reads CASSEWGDRGGAFF. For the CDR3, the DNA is TGTGCCAGCAGTGAATGGGGGGACAGGGGAGGCGCTTTCTTT.